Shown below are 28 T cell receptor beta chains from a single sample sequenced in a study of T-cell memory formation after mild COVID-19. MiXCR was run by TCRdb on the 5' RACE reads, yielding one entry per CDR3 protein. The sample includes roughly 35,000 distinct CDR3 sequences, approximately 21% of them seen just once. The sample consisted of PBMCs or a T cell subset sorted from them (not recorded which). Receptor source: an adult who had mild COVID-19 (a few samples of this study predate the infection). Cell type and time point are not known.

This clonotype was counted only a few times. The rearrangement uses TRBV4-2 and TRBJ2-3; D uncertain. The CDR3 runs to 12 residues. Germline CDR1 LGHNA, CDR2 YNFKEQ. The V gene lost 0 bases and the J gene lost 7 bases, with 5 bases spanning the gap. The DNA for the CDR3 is TGTGCCAGCAGCCAAGAACCTTATACGCAGTATTTT. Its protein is CASSQEPYTQYF.

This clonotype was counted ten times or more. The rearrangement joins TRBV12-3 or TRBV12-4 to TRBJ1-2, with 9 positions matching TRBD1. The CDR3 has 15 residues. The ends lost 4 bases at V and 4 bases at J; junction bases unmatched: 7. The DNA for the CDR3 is TGTGCCAGCAGTTCCGGACAGGGGCAGGCCTATGGCTACACCTTC. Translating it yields CASSSGQGQAYGYTF.

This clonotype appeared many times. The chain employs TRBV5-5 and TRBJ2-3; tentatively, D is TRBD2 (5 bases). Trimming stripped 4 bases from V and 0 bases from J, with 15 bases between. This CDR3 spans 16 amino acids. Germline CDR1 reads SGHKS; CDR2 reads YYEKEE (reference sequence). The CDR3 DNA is TGTGCCAGCAGCCCTCCGGGGAGCCGAAGCACAGATACGCAGTATTTT. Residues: CASSPPGSRSTDTQYF. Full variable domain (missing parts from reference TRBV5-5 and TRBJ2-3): DAGVTQSPTHLIKTRGQQVTLRCSPISGHKSVSWYQQVLGQGPQFIFQYYEKEERGRGNFPDRFSARQFPNYSSELNVNALLLGDSALYLCASSPPGSRSTDTQYFGPGTRLTVL.

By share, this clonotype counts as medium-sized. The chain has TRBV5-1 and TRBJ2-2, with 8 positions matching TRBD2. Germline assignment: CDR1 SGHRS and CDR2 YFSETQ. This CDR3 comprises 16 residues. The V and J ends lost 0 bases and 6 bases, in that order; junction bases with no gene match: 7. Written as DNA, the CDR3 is TGCGCCAGCAGCTTGGATGTTGCGGGGGGTTCCGGGGAGCTGTTTTTT. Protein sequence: CASSLDVAGGSGELFF.

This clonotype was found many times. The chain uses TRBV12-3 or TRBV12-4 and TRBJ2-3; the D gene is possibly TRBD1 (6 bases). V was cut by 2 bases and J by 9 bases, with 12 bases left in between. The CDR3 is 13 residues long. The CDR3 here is CASSLFRQATQYF. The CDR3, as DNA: TGTGCCAGCAGTTTATTCCGACAGGCAACGCAGTATTTT.

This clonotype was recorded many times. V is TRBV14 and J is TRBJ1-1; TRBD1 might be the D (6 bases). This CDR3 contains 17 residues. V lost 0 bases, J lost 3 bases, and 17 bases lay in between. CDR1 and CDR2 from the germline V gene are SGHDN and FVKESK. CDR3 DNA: TGTGCCAGCAGCCAAGAGCCGTCCAGGGGATTATACACTGAAGCTTTCTTT. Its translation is CASSQEPSRGLYTEAFF.

The CDR3 bases are TGTGCCAGTACTGTTGACTCCTACAATGAGCAGTTCTTC. This sequence encodes CASTVDSYNEQFF. The V gene is TRBV12-3 or TRBV12-4, the J gene TRBJ2-1; no clear D. Trimming stripped 9 bases from V and 0 bases from J, with 9 bases between. The CDR3 is made up of 13 amino acids.

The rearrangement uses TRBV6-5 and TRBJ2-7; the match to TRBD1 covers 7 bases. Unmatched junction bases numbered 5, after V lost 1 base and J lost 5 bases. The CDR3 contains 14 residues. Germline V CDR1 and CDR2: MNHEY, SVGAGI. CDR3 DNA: TGTGCCAGCAGTTACTTGACAGGGTCGGACGAGCAGTACTTC. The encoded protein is CASSYLTGSDEQYF.

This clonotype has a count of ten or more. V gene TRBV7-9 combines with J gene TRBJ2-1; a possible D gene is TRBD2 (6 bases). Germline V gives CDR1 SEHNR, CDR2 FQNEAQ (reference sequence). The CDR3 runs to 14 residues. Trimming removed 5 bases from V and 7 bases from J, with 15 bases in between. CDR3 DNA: TGTGCCAGCAGCCCGGGACTGGCTAGGAATGAGCAGTTCTTC. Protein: CASSPGLARNEQFF.

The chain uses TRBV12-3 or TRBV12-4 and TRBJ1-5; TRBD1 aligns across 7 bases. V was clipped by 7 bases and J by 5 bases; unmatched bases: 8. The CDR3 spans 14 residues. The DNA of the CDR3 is TGTGCCAGCAATCTAGGGGGCGCGGATCAGCCCCAGCATTTT. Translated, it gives CASNLGGADQPQHF.

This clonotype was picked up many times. The CDR3 nucleotides read TGCGCCAGCAGCTATGGACTAGCGGGGGGGCAAACAGATACGCAGTATTTT. Translation gives CASSYGLAGGQTDTQYF. The chain couples TRBV5-1 to TRBJ2-3; TRBD2 matches at 15 bases. Germline CDR1 reads SGHRS; CDR2 reads YFSETQ. The CDR3 has 17 residues. After removal of 3 bases from V and 3 bases from J, the junction contained 5 bases not matched to a gene.

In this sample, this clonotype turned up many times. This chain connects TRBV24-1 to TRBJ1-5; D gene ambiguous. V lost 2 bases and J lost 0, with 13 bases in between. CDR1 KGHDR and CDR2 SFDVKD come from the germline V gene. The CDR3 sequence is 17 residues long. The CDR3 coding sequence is TGTGCCACCAGTGATTCCGCGGGGAGTTATAGCAATCAGCCCCAGCATTTT. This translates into CATSDSAGSYSNQPQHF.

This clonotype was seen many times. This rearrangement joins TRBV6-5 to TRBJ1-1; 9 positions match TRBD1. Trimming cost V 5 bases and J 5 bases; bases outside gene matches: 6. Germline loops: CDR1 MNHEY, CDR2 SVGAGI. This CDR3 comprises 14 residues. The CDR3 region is CASSPGTGRTEAFF. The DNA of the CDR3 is TGTGCCAGCAGTCCCGGGACAGGGAGGACTGAAGCTTTCTTT.

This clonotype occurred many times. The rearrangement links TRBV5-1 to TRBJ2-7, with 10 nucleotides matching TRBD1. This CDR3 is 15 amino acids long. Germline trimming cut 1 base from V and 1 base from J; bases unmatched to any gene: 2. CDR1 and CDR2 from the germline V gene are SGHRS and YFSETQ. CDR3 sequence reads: CASSLRQGASYEQYF. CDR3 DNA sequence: TGCGCCAGCAGCTTGAGACAGGGGGCTTCCTACGAGCAGTACTTC. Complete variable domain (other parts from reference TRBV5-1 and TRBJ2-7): KAGVTQTPRYLIKTRGQQVTLSCSPISGHRSVSWYQQTPGQGLQFLFEYFSETQRNKGNFPGRFSGRQFSNSRSEMNVSTLELGDSALYLCASSLRQGASYEQYFGPGTRLTVT.

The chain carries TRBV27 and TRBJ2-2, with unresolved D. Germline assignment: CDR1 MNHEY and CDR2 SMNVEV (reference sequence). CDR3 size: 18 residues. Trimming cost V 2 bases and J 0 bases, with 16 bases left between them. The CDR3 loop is CASSLRKMVWSNTGELFF. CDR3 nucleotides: TGTGCCAGCAGTTTACGAAAAATGGTGTGGTCGAACACCGGGGAGCTGTTTTTT.

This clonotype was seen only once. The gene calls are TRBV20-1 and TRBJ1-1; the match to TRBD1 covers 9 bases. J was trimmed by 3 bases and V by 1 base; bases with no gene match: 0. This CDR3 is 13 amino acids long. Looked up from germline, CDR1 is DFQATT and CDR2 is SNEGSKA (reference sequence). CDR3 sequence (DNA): TGCAGTGCTAGAGGGACAGGGGACACTGAAGCTTTCTTT. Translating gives CSARGTGDTEAFF.

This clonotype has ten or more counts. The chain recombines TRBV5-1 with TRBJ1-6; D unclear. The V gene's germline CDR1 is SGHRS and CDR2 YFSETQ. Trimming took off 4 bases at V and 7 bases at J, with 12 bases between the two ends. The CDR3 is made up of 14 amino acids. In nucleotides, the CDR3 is TGCGCCAGCAGCGAGGGATCTCGGAATTCACCCCTCCACTTT. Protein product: CASSEGSRNSPLHF.

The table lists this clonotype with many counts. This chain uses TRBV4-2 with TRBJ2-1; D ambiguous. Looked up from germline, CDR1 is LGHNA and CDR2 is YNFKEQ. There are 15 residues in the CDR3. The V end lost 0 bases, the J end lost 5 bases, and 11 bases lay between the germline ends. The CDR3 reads CASSQERTSNNEQFF. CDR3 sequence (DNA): TGTGCCAGCAGCCAAGAGAGGACGTCTAACAATGAGCAGTTCTTC.

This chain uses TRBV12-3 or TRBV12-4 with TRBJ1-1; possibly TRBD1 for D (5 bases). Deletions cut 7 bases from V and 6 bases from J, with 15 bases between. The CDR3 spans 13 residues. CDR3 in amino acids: CASTSQGGAEAFF. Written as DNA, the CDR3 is TGTGCCAGCACTTCTCAGGGAGGCGCTGAAGCTTTCTTT.

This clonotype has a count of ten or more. The CDR3 region is CASSSDRLFTQTQYF. DNA of the CDR3: TGTGCCAGCAGCTCCGACAGGCTCTTCACGCAGACCCAGTACTTC. The gene calls are TRBV7-8 and TRBJ2-5; tentative D call: TRBD1 (6 bases). The V end lost 4 bases, the J end lost 6 bases, and 18 bases lay between the germline ends. CDR3 length: 15 amino acids. Germline V CDR1 and CDR2: SGHVS, FQNEAQ.

In DNA, the CDR3 is TGTGCCAGCAGCCAAGATAGACGAGGGAACTACGAGCAGTACTTC. Its protein is CASSQDRRGNYEQYF. This sequence joins TRBV3-1 and TRBJ2-7; D might be TRBD2 (5 bases). The CDR3 runs to 15 residues. Trimming left V 0 bases short and J 3 bases short, with 12 bases between. Per the germline V gene, CDR1 is LGHDT and CDR2 is YNNKEL (reference sequence).

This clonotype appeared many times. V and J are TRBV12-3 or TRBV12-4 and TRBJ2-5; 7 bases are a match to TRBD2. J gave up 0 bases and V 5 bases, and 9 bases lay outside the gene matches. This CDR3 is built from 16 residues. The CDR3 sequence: CASSPGWRGNQETQYF. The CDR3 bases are TGTGCCAGCAGTCCGGGGTGGCGGGGGAACCAAGAGACCCAGTACTTC.

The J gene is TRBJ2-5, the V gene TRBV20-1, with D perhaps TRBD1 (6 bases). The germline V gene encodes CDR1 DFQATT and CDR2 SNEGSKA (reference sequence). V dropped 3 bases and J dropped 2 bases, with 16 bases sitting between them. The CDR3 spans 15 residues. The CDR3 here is CSARKAGAVQETQYF. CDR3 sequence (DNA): TGCAGTGCTAGGAAGGCAGGGGCGGTTCAAGAGACCCAGTACTTC.

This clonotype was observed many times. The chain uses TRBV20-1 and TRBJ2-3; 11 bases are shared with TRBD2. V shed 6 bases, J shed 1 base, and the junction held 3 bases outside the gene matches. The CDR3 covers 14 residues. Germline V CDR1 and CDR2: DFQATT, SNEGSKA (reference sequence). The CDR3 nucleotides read TGCAGTGCGCCGACTAGCGGGGGCACAGATACGCAGTATTTT. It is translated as CSAPTSGGTDTQYF.

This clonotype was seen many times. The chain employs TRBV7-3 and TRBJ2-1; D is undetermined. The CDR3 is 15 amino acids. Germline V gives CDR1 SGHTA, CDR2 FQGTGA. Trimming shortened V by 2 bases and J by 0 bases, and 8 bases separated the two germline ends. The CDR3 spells CASSLLRSSYNEQFF. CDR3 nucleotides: TGTGCCAGCAGCTTACTCAGGAGCTCCTACAATGAGCAGTTCTTC.

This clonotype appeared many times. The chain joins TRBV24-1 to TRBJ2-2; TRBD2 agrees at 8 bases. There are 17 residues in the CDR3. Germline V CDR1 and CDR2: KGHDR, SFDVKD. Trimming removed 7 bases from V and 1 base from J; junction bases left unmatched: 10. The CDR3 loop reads CATSQGPGLVNTGELFF. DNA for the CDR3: TGTGCCACCAGCCAGGGGCCGGGACTAGTGAACACCGGGGAGCTGTTTTTT.

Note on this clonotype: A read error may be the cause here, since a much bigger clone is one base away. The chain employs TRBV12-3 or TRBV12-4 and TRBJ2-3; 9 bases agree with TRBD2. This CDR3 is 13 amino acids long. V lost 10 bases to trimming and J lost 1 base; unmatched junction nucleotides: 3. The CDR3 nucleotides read TGTGCCAACAGCGGGGGGCGCACAGATACGCAGTATTTT. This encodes CANSGGRTDTQYF.

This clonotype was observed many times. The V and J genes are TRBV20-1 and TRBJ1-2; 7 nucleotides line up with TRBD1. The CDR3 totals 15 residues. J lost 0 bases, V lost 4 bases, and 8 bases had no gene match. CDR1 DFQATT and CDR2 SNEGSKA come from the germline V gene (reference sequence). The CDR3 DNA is TGCAGTGCTACCAGACAGGGTCGGCCTAACTATGGCTACACCTTC. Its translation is CSATRQGRPNYGYTF.